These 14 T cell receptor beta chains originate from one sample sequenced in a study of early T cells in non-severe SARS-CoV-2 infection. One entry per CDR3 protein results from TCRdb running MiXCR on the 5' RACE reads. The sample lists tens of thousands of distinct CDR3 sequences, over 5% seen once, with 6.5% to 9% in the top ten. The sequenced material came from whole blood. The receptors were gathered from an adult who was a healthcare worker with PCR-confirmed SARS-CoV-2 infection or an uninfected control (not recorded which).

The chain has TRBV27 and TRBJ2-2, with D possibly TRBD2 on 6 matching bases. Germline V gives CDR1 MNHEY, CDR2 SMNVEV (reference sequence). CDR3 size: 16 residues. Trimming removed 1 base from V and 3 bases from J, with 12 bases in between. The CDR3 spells CASSLLASVDTGELFF. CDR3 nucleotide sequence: TGTGCCAGCAGTTTATTGGCTAGCGTAGACACCGGGGAGCTGTTTTTT.

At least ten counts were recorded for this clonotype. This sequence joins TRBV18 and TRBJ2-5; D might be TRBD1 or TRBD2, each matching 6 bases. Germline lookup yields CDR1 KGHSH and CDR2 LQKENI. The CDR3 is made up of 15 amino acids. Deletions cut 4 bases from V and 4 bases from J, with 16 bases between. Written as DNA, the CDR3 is TGTGCCAGCTCACGGGGAGGACAGCCCCGAGAGACCCAGTACTTC. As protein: CASSRGGQPRETQYF.

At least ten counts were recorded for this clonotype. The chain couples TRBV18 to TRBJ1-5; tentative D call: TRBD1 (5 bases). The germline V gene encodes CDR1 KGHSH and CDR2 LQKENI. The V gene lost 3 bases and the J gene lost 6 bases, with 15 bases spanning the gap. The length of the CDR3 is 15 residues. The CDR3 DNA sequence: TGTGCCAGCTCACCTACGCAGGGCGGGAGTCAGCCCCAGCATTTT. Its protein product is CASSPTQGGSQPQHF.

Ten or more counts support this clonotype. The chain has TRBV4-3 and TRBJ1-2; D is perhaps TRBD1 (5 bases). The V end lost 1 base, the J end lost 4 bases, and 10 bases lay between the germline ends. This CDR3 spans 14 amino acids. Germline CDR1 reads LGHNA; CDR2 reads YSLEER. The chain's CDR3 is CASSQGDSLYGYTF. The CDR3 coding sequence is TGCGCCAGCAGCCAAGGCGACAGCCTCTATGGCTACACCTTC.

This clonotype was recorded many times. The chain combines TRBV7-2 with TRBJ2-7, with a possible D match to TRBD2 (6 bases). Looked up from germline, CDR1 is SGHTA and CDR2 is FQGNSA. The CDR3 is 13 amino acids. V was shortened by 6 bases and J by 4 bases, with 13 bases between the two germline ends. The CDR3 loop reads CASRSNGGYEQYF. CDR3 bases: TGTGCCAGCAGGTCAAACGGGGGTTACGAGCAGTACTTC.

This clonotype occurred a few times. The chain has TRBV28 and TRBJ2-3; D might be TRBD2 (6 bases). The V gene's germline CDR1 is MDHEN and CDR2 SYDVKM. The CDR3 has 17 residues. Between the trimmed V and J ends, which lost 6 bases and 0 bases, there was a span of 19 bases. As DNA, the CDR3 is TGTGCCAGCAGGGGTCCCCACTACCGGGGGAGCACAGATACGCAGTATTTT. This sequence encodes CASRGPHYRGSTDTQYF.

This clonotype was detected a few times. CDR3 amino acids: CSATSEGQIYEQYF. The CDR3 region has the DNA TGCAGTGCCACCTCGGAGGGACAAATATACGAGCAGTACTTC. V and J are TRBV20-1 and TRBJ2-7, with D possibly called TRBD1 or TRBD2 (6 bases each). Between the trimmed V and J ends, which lost 6 bases and 4 bases, there was a span of 19 bases. Germline V gives CDR1 DFQATT, CDR2 SNEGSKA (reference sequence). The CDR3 loop spans 14 amino acids.

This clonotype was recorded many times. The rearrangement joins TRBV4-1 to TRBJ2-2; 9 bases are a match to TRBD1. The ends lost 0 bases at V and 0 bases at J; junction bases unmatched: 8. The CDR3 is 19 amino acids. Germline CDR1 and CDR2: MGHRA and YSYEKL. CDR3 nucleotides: TGCGCCAGCAGCCAAGATACGGGACAGGGATTTTCGAACACCGGGGAGCTGTTTTTT. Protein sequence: CASSQDTGQGFSNTGELFF.

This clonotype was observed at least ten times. CDR3 in amino acids: CASSLVQISGEQYF. The CDR3 nucleotides read TGCGCCAGCAGCTTGGTCCAGATCTCCGGAGAGCAGTACTTC. The chain combines TRBV5-1 with TRBJ2-7, with unresolved D. The CDR3 is 14 residues long. The germline V gene encodes CDR1 SGHRS and CDR2 YFSETQ. Trimming left V 0 bases short and J 7 bases short, with 14 bases between.

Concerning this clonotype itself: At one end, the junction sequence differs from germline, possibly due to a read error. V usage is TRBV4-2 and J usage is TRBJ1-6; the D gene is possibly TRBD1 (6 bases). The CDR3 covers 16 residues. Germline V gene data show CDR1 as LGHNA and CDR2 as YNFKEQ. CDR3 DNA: TGTGTCAGCAAGGGGAAGGGGGACGTATATAATTCACCCCTCCACTTT. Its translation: CVSKGKGDVYNSPLHF.

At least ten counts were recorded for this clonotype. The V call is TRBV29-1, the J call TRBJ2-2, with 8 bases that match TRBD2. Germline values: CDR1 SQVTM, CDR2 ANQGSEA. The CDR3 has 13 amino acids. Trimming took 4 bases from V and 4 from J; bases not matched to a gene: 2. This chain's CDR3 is CSVVGRATGELFF. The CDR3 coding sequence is TGCAGCGTTGTCGGGAGGGCCACCGGGGAGCTGTTTTTT.

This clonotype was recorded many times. The CDR3 spells CASRTTGDTEAFF. The CDR3 DNA reads as TGTGCCAGCAGAACGACAGGGGACACTGAAGCTTTCTTT. This chain connects TRBV6-2 or TRBV6-3 to TRBJ1-1; 8 bases line up with TRBD1. Germline V gene data show CDR1 as MNHEY and CDR2 as SVGEGT. This CDR3 contains 13 residues. Trimming at V came to 6 bases and at J to 3 bases, leaving 3 bases not matched to a gene.

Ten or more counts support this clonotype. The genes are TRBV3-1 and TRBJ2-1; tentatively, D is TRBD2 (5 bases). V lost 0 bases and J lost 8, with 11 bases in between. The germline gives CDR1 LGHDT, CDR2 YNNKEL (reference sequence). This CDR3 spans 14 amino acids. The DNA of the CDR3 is TGTGCCAGCAGCCAAGATATTTGGGGAGATGAGCAGTTCTTC. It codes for CASSQDIWGDEQFF.

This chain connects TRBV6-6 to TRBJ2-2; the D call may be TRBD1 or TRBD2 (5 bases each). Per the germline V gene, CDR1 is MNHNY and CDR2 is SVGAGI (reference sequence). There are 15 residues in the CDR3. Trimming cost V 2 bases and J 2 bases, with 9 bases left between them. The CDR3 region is CASSYRDGNTGELFF. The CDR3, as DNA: TGTGCCAGCAGTTACCGGGACGGTAACACCGGGGAGCTGTTTTTT.